This T cell receptor beta chain was retrieved from a study of T cells in Graves' hyperthyroidism and ophthalmopathy. Whole-study results and caveats: Blood held most thyroid clonotypes expanded above 0.001 frequency.

The PBMCs were sourced from fresh peripheral blood (approximately 9 ml). The source material, RNA transcripts, was used to amplify TCR beta CDR3 regions. Primed by the HTBI set, a first-round RT-PCR was run on the TCR CDR3. MiXCR, run by TCRdb on the multiplex PCR reads, gives a single entry per CDR3 protein. The sample lists hundreds of thousands of distinct CDR3 sequences, approximately 15% seen once, with 13% in the top ten. Points on this clonotype: What it binds is not known. A read error may be the cause here, since a much bigger clone is one base away.

Sequenced sample: blood. The receptor comes from a man aged 18 to 35 with Graves' ophthalmopathy.

The CDR3 sequence: CSVESLGGQETDTPYF. In DNA, the CDR3 is TGCAGCGTTGAAAGTCTTGGGGGACAGGAGACAGATACGCCGTATTTT. The rearrangement links TRBV29-1 to TRBJ2-3; 8 bases are a match to TRBD1. CDR3 length: 16 amino acids. Germline V CDR1 and CDR2: SQVTM, ANQGSEA.